The text below deals with one T cell receptor (beta chain). CDR1 MGHDK and CDR2 SYGVNS come from the germline V gene. Trimming took 1 base from V and 3 from J, leaving 6 bases between them. The length of the CDR3 is 13 residues. Via MiXCR, TCRdb re-called the 5' RACE reads, giving one row per CDR3 protein. The sample includes tens of thousands of distinct CDR3 sequences, around 7.8% of them seen just once. These data come from a study of early T cells in non-severe SARS-CoV-2 infection. This sequence was found in an adult who was a healthcare worker with PCR-confirmed SARS-CoV-2 infection or an uninfected control (not recorded which). The chain joins TRBV25-1 to TRBJ2-5; D unresolved. Sample: whole blood. CDR3 amino acids: CASSESGKETQYF. CDR3 nucleotides: TGTGCCAGCAGTGAATCAGGAAAAGAGACCCAGTACTTC.